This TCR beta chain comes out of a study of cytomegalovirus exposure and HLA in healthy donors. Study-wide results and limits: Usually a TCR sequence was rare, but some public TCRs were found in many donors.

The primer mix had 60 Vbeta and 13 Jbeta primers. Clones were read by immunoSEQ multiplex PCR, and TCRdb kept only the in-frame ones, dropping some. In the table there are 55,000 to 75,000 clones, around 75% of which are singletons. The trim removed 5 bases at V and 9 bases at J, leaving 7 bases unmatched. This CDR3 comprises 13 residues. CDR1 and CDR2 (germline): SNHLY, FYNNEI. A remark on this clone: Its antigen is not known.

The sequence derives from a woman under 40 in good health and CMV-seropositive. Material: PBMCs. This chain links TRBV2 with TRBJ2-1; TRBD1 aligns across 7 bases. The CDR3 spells CASSSTGVSEQFF. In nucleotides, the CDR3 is TGTGCCAGCAGTAGTACAGGGGTCAGTGAGCAGTTCTTC. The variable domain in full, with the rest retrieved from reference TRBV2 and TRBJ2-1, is EPEVTQTPSHQVTQMGQEVILRCVPISNHLYFYWYRQILGQKVEFLVSFYNNEISEKSEIFDDQFSVERPDGSNFTLKIRSTKLEDSAMYFCASSSTGVSEQFFGPGTRLTVL.